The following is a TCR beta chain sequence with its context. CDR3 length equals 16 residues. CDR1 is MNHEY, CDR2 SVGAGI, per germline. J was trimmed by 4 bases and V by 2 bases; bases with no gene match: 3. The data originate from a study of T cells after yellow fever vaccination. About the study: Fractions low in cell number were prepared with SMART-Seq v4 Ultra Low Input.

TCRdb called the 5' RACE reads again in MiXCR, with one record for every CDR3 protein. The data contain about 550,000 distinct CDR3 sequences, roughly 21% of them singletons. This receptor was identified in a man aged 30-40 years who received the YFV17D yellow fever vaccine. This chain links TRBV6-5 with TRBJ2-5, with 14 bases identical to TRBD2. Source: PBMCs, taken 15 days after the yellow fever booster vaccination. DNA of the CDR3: TGTGCCAGCAGTTACGGGACTAGCGGGAGCGGAGAGACCCAGTACTTC. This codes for CASSYGTSGSGETQYF.